This is a list of T cell receptor beta chains from one sample in a study of CXCR3-negative and CXCR3-positive naive CD8 T cells. TCRdb reprocessed the 5' RACE reads and stores each CDR3 protein as one record, lacking DNA. The listing records under 85,000 distinct CDR3 sequences. The sequenced material came from naive CXCR3+ CD8+ T cells from blood. Receptor source: a human donor in good health. Some clones in this sample may be carry-over from other donors' samples. Each CDR3 is given with its conserved first and last residue. Each record gives: J gene, V gene, CDR3 protein.

j_call: TRBJ2-7
v_call: TRBV7-9
cdr3_aa: CASSSGTGSRIGEQYF

j_call: TRBJ2-7
v_call: TRBV28
cdr3_aa: CASSRDRVSYEQYF

j_call: TRBJ2-1
v_call: TRBV28
cdr3_aa: CASSHLDLAHSYNEQFF

j_call: TRBJ2-5
v_call: TRBV7-9
cdr3_aa: CASSGEQGEETQYF

j_call: TRBJ2-1
v_call: TRBV12-3/TRBV12-4
cdr3_aa: CASSRPTGSSYNEQFF

j_call: TRBJ2-1
v_call: TRBV3-1
cdr3_aa: CASSQGTGGLYEQFF

j_call: TRBJ2-7
v_call: TRBV18
cdr3_aa: CASSPTADLYEQYF

j_call: TRBJ1-5
v_call: TRBV29-1
cdr3_aa: CRHFAPHQPQHF

j_call: TRBJ2-1
v_call: TRBV9
cdr3_aa: CASSTRGTDYYNEQFF

j_call: TRBJ2-7
v_call: TRBV24-1
cdr3_aa: CATYARAGVYEQYF

j_call: TRBJ2-1
v_call: TRBV29-1
cdr3_aa: CSGRDRGNYNEQFF

j_call: TRBJ2-1
v_call: TRBV7-9
cdr3_aa: CASSARGGSYNEQFF

j_call: TRBJ1-3
v_call: TRBV27
cdr3_aa: CASSLSGQSSGNTIYF

j_call: TRBJ2-7
v_call: TRBV4-1
cdr3_aa: CASSQEWGGEQYF

j_call: TRBJ2-1
v_call: TRBV7-7
cdr3_aa: CASSLTSGGADEQFF

j_call: TRBJ2-7
v_call: TRBV7-2
cdr3_aa: CASSYGPPSYEQYF

j_call: TRBJ2-1
v_call: TRBV29-1
cdr3_aa: CSVDGTSGGASDEQFF

j_call: TRBJ2-7
v_call: TRBV29-1
cdr3_aa: CSVDGAGEPYEQYF

j_call: TRBJ2-7
v_call: TRBV5-1
cdr3_aa: CASSLAPGQGSYEQYF

j_call: TRBJ2-3
v_call: TRBV12-3/TRBV12-4
cdr3_aa: CASSPLGFSGHRNTDTQYF

j_call: TRBJ2-2
v_call: TRBV12-3/TRBV12-4
cdr3_aa: CASSLFPSGSTGELFF

j_call: TRBJ2-7
v_call: TRBV7-3
cdr3_aa: CASSGGTNPSEQYF

j_call: TRBJ1-1
v_call: TRBV12-3/TRBV12-4
cdr3_aa: CASSQAGHYTEAFF

j_call: TRBJ2-7
v_call: TRBV4-3
cdr3_aa: CASSQDSNVQNSYEQYF

j_call: TRBJ1-6
v_call: TRBV6-5
cdr3_aa: CASSGDGAGWDNSPLHF

j_call: TRBJ2-1
v_call: TRBV27
cdr3_aa: CASHDRGNEQFF

j_call: TRBJ2-7
v_call: TRBV29-1
cdr3_aa: CSVFGTGGAYEQYF

j_call: TRBJ2-5
v_call: TRBV29-1
cdr3_aa: CSVDFNAGGKGETQYF

j_call: TRBJ1-3
v_call: TRBV29-1
cdr3_aa: CSVEVRQGSSGNTIYF

j_call: TRBJ2-3
v_call: TRBV11-2
cdr3_aa: CASSLLSTDTQYF

j_call: TRBJ2-2
v_call: TRBV29-1
cdr3_aa: CSVEGRKDRGAGGELFF

j_call: TRBJ1-4
v_call: TRBV7-9
cdr3_aa: CASSRQPNEKLFF

j_call: TRBJ1-4
v_call: TRBV15
cdr3_aa: CATSTVTGKKLFF

j_call: TRBJ2-1
v_call: TRBV9
cdr3_aa: CASSVGWTGGAAAEQFF

j_call: TRBJ1-2
v_call: TRBV27
cdr3_aa: CARTRDREGYTF

j_call: TRBJ2-7
v_call: TRBV29-1
cdr3_aa: CRVVGLAYEQYF

j_call: TRBJ1-2
v_call: TRBV12-3/TRBV12-4
cdr3_aa: CASSSGHPQVGYGYTF

j_call: TRBJ1-1
v_call: TRBV7-6
cdr3_aa: CASRTGGEGTEAFF

j_call: TRBJ1-2
v_call: TRBV7-2
cdr3_aa: CASSLLDRRDYGYTF

j_call: TRBJ2-3
v_call: TRBV11-2
cdr3_aa: CASTNTPGTDFTDTQYF

j_call: TRBJ2-1
v_call: TRBV9
cdr3_aa: CASSVALAGGYGNEQFF

j_call: TRBJ1-1
v_call: TRBV7-9
cdr3_aa: CASSLERFLAFF

j_call: TRBJ2-3
v_call: TRBV27
cdr3_aa: CASSPLQRGGVDTQYF

j_call: TRBJ2-1
v_call: TRBV6-2/TRBV6-3
cdr3_aa: CASASGGGNEQFF

j_call: TRBJ2-1
v_call: TRBV13
cdr3_aa: CASSLGLAGGILFF

j_call: TRBJ2-5
v_call: TRBV5-1
cdr3_aa: CASSRSGATQETQYF

j_call: TRBJ2-2
v_call: TRBV29-1
cdr3_aa: CSVTKRGLDTGELFF

j_call: TRBJ1-5
v_call: TRBV6-2/TRBV6-3
cdr3_aa: CASSYLAGAQPQHF

j_call: TRBJ2-1
v_call: TRBV5-1
cdr3_aa: CASSLGTGGTDNEQFF

j_call: TRBJ2-7
v_call: TRBV28
cdr3_aa: CASWPAGTGGGYEQYF

j_call: TRBJ2-7
v_call: TRBV29-1
cdr3_aa: CSVEGQETSYEQYF

j_call: TRBJ2-3
v_call: TRBV28
cdr3_aa: CASTPLTSIPDTQYF

j_call: TRBJ1-2
v_call: TRBV28
cdr3_aa: CASSLGSGALF

j_call: TRBJ2-7
v_call: TRBV27
cdr3_aa: CASSPTHSYEQYF

j_call: TRBJ1-1
v_call: TRBV5-5
cdr3_aa: CASSIVERRTASVGEAFF

j_call: TRBJ1-5
v_call: TRBV30
cdr3_aa: CAWSDGANQPQHF

j_call: TRBJ2-1
v_call: TRBV5-1
cdr3_aa: CASSLGSHPDEQFF

j_call: TRBJ2-1
v_call: TRBV6-4
cdr3_aa: CASSEQVTSYNEQFF